These T cell receptor beta chains were read from a single sample in a study of blood T cells in healthy people across ages. Using its own MiXCR run on the 5' RACE reads, TCRdb lists one record per CDR3 protein. The top ten hold 30% to 40% of the sample, which has 660,000 or so distinct CDR3 sequences, under 70% seen once. The sample was blood. These receptors were obtained from a man aged 55 to 69 in good health. Each CDR3 is given with its conserved first and last residue. Fields, in order: J gene, clone size, D gene, V gene, CDR3 protein, CDR3 DNA. D genes are given only for firm matches. A clone size is listed for some rows: how often the clone was seen (once, few, many), or a class if it is expanded.

j_call: TRBJ2-3
clone_size: -
d_call: TRBD2
v_call: TRBV7-2
cdr3_aa: CASNLGLAGTDTQYF
cdr3_nt: TGTGCCAGCAACCTCGGGTTAGCGGGGACCGATACGCAGTATTTT

j_call: TRBJ2-5
clone_size: -
d_call: TRBD2
v_call: TRBV5-1
cdr3_aa: CASSLGSGGGAQETQYF
cdr3_nt: TGCGCCAGCAGCTTGGGGTCCGGCGGGGGGGCTCAAGAGACCCAGTACTTC

j_call: TRBJ1-1
clone_size: -
d_call: -
v_call: TRBV18
cdr3_aa: CASSTEIKSTEAFF
cdr3_nt: TGTGCCAGCTCAACAGAGATAAAGAGCACTGAAGCTTTCTTT

j_call: TRBJ1-1
clone_size: -
d_call: -
v_call: TRBV5-1
cdr3_aa: CASSLQASNTEAFF
cdr3_nt: TGCGCCAGCAGCTTACAAGCCTCGAACACTGAAGCTTTCTTT

j_call: TRBJ2-5
clone_size: -
d_call: -
v_call: TRBV4-1
cdr3_aa: CASSQSMLRQTQETQYF
cdr3_nt: TGCGCCAGCAGCCAATCTATGCTCAGACAGACCCAAGAGACCCAGTACTTC

j_call: TRBJ2-5
clone_size: few
d_call: -
v_call: TRBV10-3
cdr3_aa: CAISAEKTQYF
cdr3_nt: TGTGCCATCTCGGCGGAAAAGACCCAGTACTTC

j_call: TRBJ2-2
clone_size: -
d_call: -
v_call: TRBV7-7
cdr3_aa: CASSLEGQGPTNTGELFF
cdr3_nt: TGTGCCAGCAGCTTAGAGGGTCAGGGGCCAACGAACACCGGGGAGCTGTTTTTT

j_call: TRBJ2-7
clone_size: -
d_call: TRBD1
v_call: TRBV5-6
cdr3_aa: CASSTTGGYEQYF
cdr3_nt: TGTGCCAGCAGCACCACAGGGGGATACGAGCAGTACTTC

j_call: TRBJ2-7
clone_size: -
d_call: -
v_call: TRBV6-2/TRBV6-3
cdr3_aa: CASSPLRRREQYF
cdr3_nt: TGTGCCAGCAGTCCGCTGAGGCGGCGGGAGCAGTACTTC

j_call: TRBJ2-7
clone_size: few
d_call: -
v_call: TRBV29-1
cdr3_aa: CRRGGRGSSYEQYF
cdr3_nt: TGCAGACGTGGGGGGCGCGGGAGCTCCTACGAGCAGTACTTC

j_call: TRBJ1-2
clone_size: -
d_call: -
v_call: TRBV12-5
cdr3_aa: CASGLADSPQVLGYTF
cdr3_nt: TGTGCTAGTGGTTTGGCCGACAGCCCCCAGGTTCTTGGCTACACCTTC

j_call: TRBJ1-5
clone_size: -
d_call: -
v_call: TRBV27
cdr3_aa: CASTPRGTLQPQHF
cdr3_nt: TGTGCCAGCACCCCGCGCGGTACGCTCCAGCCCCAGCATTTT

j_call: TRBJ2-3
clone_size: once
d_call: TRBD2
v_call: TRBV3-1
cdr3_aa: CASRTLGGSTDTQYF
cdr3_nt: TGTGCCAGCAGAACCCTCGGGGGGAGCACAGATACGCAGTATTTT

j_call: TRBJ2-1
clone_size: -
d_call: -
v_call: TRBV7-7
cdr3_aa: CASSPNREREQFF
cdr3_nt: TGTGCCAGCAGCCCCAACCGGGAACGTGAGCAGTTCTTC

j_call: TRBJ1-1
clone_size: many
d_call: -
v_call: TRBV2
cdr3_aa: CASSELPNTEAFF
cdr3_nt: TGTGCCAGCAGTGAATTACCGAACACTGAAGCTTTCTTT

j_call: TRBJ1-2
clone_size: many
d_call: -
v_call: TRBV5-1
cdr3_aa: CASSPEGPYGYTF
cdr3_nt: TGCGCCAGCAGCCCCGAGGGACCCTATGGCTACACCTTC

j_call: TRBJ1-3
clone_size: few
d_call: -
v_call: TRBV7-2
cdr3_aa: CASSVAGASSGNTIYF
cdr3_nt: TGTGCCAGCAGCGTGGCGGGGGCAAGCTCTGGAAACACCATATATTTT

j_call: TRBJ2-5
clone_size: many
d_call: -
v_call: TRBV5-1
cdr3_aa: CASSVGPEETQYF
cdr3_nt: TGCGCCAGCAGCGTGGGGCCAGAAGAGACCCAGTACTTC

j_call: TRBJ2-3
clone_size: -
d_call: TRBD1
v_call: TRBV7-9
cdr3_aa: CASSFGQGSTDTQYF
cdr3_nt: TGTGCCAGCAGCTTCGGACAGGGCTCAACAGATACGCAGTATTTT

j_call: TRBJ2-4
clone_size: -
d_call: TRBD2
v_call: TRBV7-9
cdr3_aa: CASSPGTSGATQYF
cdr3_nt: TGTGCCAGCAGCCCCGGGACTAGCGGGGCTACTCAGTACTTC

j_call: TRBJ2-7
clone_size: -
d_call: -
v_call: TRBV6-1
cdr3_aa: CASSESGADREQYF
cdr3_nt: TGTGCCAGCAGTGAATCTGGTGCAGACCGTGAGCAGTACTTC

j_call: TRBJ1-5
clone_size: -
d_call: TRBD1
v_call: TRBV18
cdr3_aa: CASSPGTGGDHQPQHF
cdr3_nt: TGTGCCAGCTCACCGGGGACAGGGGGCGACCATCAGCCCCAGCATTTT

j_call: TRBJ2-5
clone_size: -
d_call: -
v_call: TRBV6-5
cdr3_aa: CASSSQEAQYF
cdr3_nt: TGTGCCAGCAGTAGTCAAGAGGCCCAGTACTTC

j_call: TRBJ2-3
clone_size: -
d_call: -
v_call: TRBV12-3/TRBV12-4
cdr3_aa: CASMRGGTDTQYF
cdr3_nt: TGTGCGAGCATGAGGGGAGGCACAGATACGCAGTATTTT

j_call: TRBJ2-5
clone_size: -
d_call: -
v_call: TRBV29-1
cdr3_aa: CSVEDRRGGTQETQYF
cdr3_nt: TGCAGCGTTGAAGATAGAAGGGGCGGGACCCAAGAGACCCAGTACTTC

j_call: TRBJ2-1
clone_size: -
d_call: TRBD1
v_call: TRBV10-3
cdr3_aa: CAISTDRVRDEQFF
cdr3_nt: TGTGCCATCAGCACGGACAGGGTGAGGGATGAGCAGTTCTTC

j_call: TRBJ2-7
clone_size: -
d_call: -
v_call: TRBV4-1
cdr3_aa: CASSQETAVPSDEQYF
cdr3_nt: TGCGCCAGCAGCCAAGAAACGGCAGTTCCCTCCGACGAGCAGTACTTC

j_call: TRBJ2-5
clone_size: -
d_call: TRBD2
v_call: TRBV10-3
cdr3_aa: CATTSGAQETQYF
cdr3_nt: TGTGCCACGACTAGCGGGGCTCAAGAGACCCAGTACTTC

j_call: TRBJ2-1
clone_size: -
d_call: TRBD1
v_call: TRBV6-1
cdr3_aa: CASRKTGGYEQFF
cdr3_nt: TGTGCCAGCAGAAAGACAGGGGGGTATGAGCAGTTCTTC

j_call: TRBJ1-1
clone_size: few
d_call: TRBD1
v_call: TRBV5-1
cdr3_aa: CASSVRGLSANTEAFF
cdr3_nt: TGCGCCAGCAGCGTGAGGGGGCTGAGTGCGAACACTGAAGCTTTCTTT

j_call: TRBJ2-7
clone_size: -
d_call: TRBD2
v_call: TRBV6-6
cdr3_aa: CASSYPLRGTTYEQYF
cdr3_nt: TGTGCCAGCAGTTACCCCTTGCGGGGGACGACCTACGAGCAGTACTTC

j_call: TRBJ2-5
clone_size: many
d_call: -
v_call: TRBV29-1
cdr3_aa: CSSHLQETQYF
cdr3_nt: TGCAGCTCGCACCTTCAAGAGACCCAGTACTTC

j_call: TRBJ2-7
clone_size: many
d_call: TRBD1
v_call: TRBV9
cdr3_aa: CASSVGQGVGYEQYF
cdr3_nt: TGTGCCAGCAGCGTAGGACAGGGGGTGGGTTACGAGCAGTACTTC